This T cell receptor beta chain was obtained from a study of shared clonotypes between healthy human individuals (TCRdb year 2020). With regard to the full study: Two women and a few men aged 18 to 49 years were included in the cohort. Per donor, three plates each were used for CD4 naive and CD4 memory, two for CD8 naive, and one for CD8 memory. The study deeply sequenced blood TCR repertoires of five healthy adults to estimate repertoire size and the extent of clonotype sharing between individuals. Libraries were prepared and TCR repertoires were sequenced by different laboratories using diverse techniques, in order to increase sequencing depth and limit assay-specific biases. Each donor's leukapheresis produced roughly between roughly 0.85 and 9.5 billion PBMCs.

Paper-wide results and their limitations: Pairwise subsampling led to the expectation that sequencing depth would affect the degree of clonotype sharing among donors. Higher generation probabilities were observed for clonotypes shared by all four sorted-subset donors than for non-shared clonotypes. Even with the large sequencing depth, rarefaction of the sorted-subset datasets indicated that sequencing was incomplete. Because the study included a small number of donors, the genetic and exposure-history diversity represented was limited. Across a handful of donors, around 5% of naive CD4, roughly 3.5% of naive CD8, roughly 2.2% of memory CD4, and 0.4% of memory CD8 clonotypes were shared. Estimated clonotype richness was generally larger for naive than for memory subsets. Sampling was restricted to blood, and TCR repertoires in tissues likely differ from the TCR repertoires found in blood.

According to the germline V gene, CDR1 reads MDHEN and CDR2 reads SYDVKM. Including cysteine and phenylalanine, the CDR3 has 17 amino acids. The retained sequence is limited to the CDR3, 51 bases, with the frame set at the first base. Clipping removes 2 bases from V and 10 bases from J, with 15 as the unmatched junction base count. About this clone itself: It lacks a known antigen. Base qualities are missing; no much larger clone stands one base away.

Donors were healthy HIV-negative adults with no recently reported acute infections or vaccinations. Only Caucasian adults living in Nashville, Tennessee, USA were represented among the donors. CD4+ T cells were enriched by magnetic negative selection; naive cells were then positively selected on CD45RA, and the negative fraction formed the memory subset. Blood was collected by leukapheresis, and PBMCs were isolated by Ficoll-Histopaque density gradient centrifugation and then cryopreserved in liquid nitrogen vapor phase. Analytical flow cytometry was used to check the purity and quantity of each magnetically sorted T cell population. Each sorted fraction had its genomic DNA isolated and then quantified by UV absorbance on a Nanodrop 2000c. Using the deep immunoSEQ assay, multiplex PCR amplified TCR CDR3 regions from genomic DNA. Extracted genomic DNA from each cell subset was spread evenly across all wells of several immunoSEQ 96-well plates, with each plate serving as a replicate. For sorted subsets, around 200 ng genomic DNA, equal to about 30,000 T cell genomes, was loaded into each replicate PCR. Purified libraries were measured with a Qubit 3.0 fluorometer, size-checked on a Bioanalyzer 2100, and measured again with the KAPA Library Quantification kit. Every immunoSEQ 96-well plate was sequenced on a dedicated single-read 150-cycle Illumina NextSeq 550 flow cell. The study's own analysis went as follows. Because the immunoSEQ output included only junctional sequences and no quality scores, the filtering could not be the same as the filtering used for full-length reads. To assign V/J genes and CDR3, sequences were annotated against IMGT germline references using PyIR, a Python wrapper for IgBLAST v1.9. Reads were filtered out if the reads had weak V/J assignments (E-value above 1e-6), no CDR3, stop codons, out-of-frame junctions, or ambiguous translated residues. V3J clonotypes were defined as sequences sharing the same inferred V gene, J gene, and CDR3 amino acid sequence. To compute the percentage overlap between repertoires, the number of shared unique clonotypes was divided by the size of the smaller repertoire. Three approaches were used to assess repertoire richness: RTK rarefaction, the Chao1 estimator, and Recon v2.1 estimates of unobserved clonotypes. For all TCRbeta clonotypes obtained by the gDNA method from a few donors, generation probabilities were computed with OLGA. In its TCRdb copy, this immuneACCESS table keeps in-frame sequences only and misses some clones. Where compared with another copy, unresolved V genes explain less than half of these, and the others have no known cause. That table gives V, J and clone size, and the DNA gave D and trimming. This sample comprises 1.6 million or so clones, around 97% of them detected only once. 0.95% to 1.5% of the sample is taken by the ten largest.

Recombination connected TRBV28 to TRBJ1-3; TRBD1 lines up with 9 middle nucleotides. The source of this sequence is a man aged 30-40 years in good health. What was sequenced was naive CD4+ T cells sorted from blood. Read against the paper, the sample's cell subset or site label means: CD45RA+ positively selected. The CDR3 sequence is CASSLVLGQGSRGTIYF. The nucleotide sequence reads TGTGCCAGCAGTTTAGTGTTAGGACAGGGGTCCCGCGGGACCATATATTTT.